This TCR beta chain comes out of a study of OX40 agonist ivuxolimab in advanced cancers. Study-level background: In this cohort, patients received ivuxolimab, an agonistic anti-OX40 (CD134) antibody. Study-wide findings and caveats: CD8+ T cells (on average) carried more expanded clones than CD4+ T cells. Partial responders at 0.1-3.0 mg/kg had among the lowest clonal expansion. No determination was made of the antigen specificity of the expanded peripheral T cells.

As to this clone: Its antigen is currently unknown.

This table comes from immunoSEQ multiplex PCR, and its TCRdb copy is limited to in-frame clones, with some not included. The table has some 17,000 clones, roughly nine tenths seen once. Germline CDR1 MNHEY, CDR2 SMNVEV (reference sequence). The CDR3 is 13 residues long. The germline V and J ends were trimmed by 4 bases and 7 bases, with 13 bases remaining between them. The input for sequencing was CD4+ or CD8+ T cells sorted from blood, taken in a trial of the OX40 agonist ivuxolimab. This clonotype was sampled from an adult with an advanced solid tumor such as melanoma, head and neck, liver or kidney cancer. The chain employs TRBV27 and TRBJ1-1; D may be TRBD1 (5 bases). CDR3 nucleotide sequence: TGTGCCAGCAGTTGGGGACGGGGATTTGAAGCTTTCTTT. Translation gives CASSWGRGFEAFF.